These T cell receptor beta chains were read from a single sample in a study of blood T cell repertoires in COVID-19. Measured with immunoSEQ multiplex PCR; TCRdb has only the in-frame clones, and not every one. The sample records about 72,000 clones, 82% being singletons. The sample consisted of peripheral blood. These receptors were obtained from a human donor in a cohort sampled during active COVID-19. The CDR3 runs from the conserved cysteine through the conserved F or W. Fields, in order: J gene, D gene, V gene, clone size, CDR3 protein, CDR3 DNA. A D gene is named only where the DNA matches it firmly. Not all rows give a size; the values are once, few, many and, for expanded clones, a class.

TRBJ1-1 | NA | TRBV18 | NA | CASSGEAVLNTEAFF | TGTGCCAGCTCAGGGGAGGCCGTGTTGAACACTGAAGCTTTCTTT
TRBJ2-7 | NA | TRBV7-2 | NA | CASSLGATSSYEQYF | TGTGCCAGCAGTTTGGGAGCTACCAGCTCCTACGAGCAGTACTTC
TRBJ1-6 | NA | TRBV5-1 | NA | CASSFSGVGNSPLHF | TGCGCCAGCAGCTTCTCAGGGGTGGGTAATTCACCCCTCCACTTT
TRBJ1-2 | TRBD1 | TRBV2 | few | CASSLPGQGVSNYGYTF | TGTGCCAGCAGCCTACCGGGACAGGGGGTTTCTAACTATGGCTACACCTTC
TRBJ1-1 | NA | TRBV10-1 | few | CASSESAGVTEAFF | TGCGCCAGCAGTGAGTCTGCGGGCGTCACTGAAGCTTTCTTT
TRBJ2-3 | NA | TRBV15 | NA | CATTRPGIDTQYF | TGTGCCACCACCCGGCCCGGGATAGATACGCAGTATTTT
TRBJ1-6 | NA | TRBV5-4 | NA | CASSLEGPRVSPLHF | TGTGCCAGCAGCTTGGAAGGTCCCCGGGTTTCACCCCTCCACTTT
TRBJ1-2 | TRBD1 | TRBV14 | once | CASSPNPRGRGGYTF | TGTGCCAGCAGCCCGAACCCCAGGGGGCGCGGTGGCTACACCTTC
TRBJ2-3 | NA | TRBV19 | NA | CASRLGGGTDTQYF | TGTGCCAGTAGGTTAGGGGGGGGCACAGATACGCAGTATTTT
TRBJ1-2 | NA | TRBV5-4 | NA | CASSLGSPPIDGYTF | TGTGCCAGCAGCTTGGGGAGCCCTCCAATAGATGGCTACACCTTC
TRBJ1-6 | NA | TRBV4-3 | NA | CASSQEWEVNSPLHF | TGCGCCAGCAGCCAAGAGTGGGAGGTAAATTCACCCCTCCACTTT
TRBJ1-4 | TRBD1 | TRBV19 | NA | CASSIIRRVRGNEKLFF | TGTGCCAGTAGTATAATCCGACGGGTCAGGGGGAATGAAAAACTGTTTTTT
TRBJ1-2 | TRBD1 | TRBV7-9 | NA | CASSLEVRTGSNYGYTF | TGTGCCAGCAGCTTAGAGGTTAGGACAGGCAGCAACTATGGCTACACCTTC
TRBJ1-3 | NA | TRBV4-1 | few | CASSQDPGNTIYF | TGCGCCAGCAGCCAAGATCCGGGAAACACCATATATTTT
TRBJ2-1 | NA | TRBV24-1 | NA | CATSDFEGEQFF | TGTGCCACCAGTGATTTCGAGGGTGAGCAGTTCTTC
TRBJ1-1 | NA | TRBV10-3 | NA | CAISDPQVYRTEAFF | TGTGCCATCAGTGATCCACAGGTCTATCGGACTGAAGCTTTCTTT
TRBJ2-6 | NA | TRBV29-1 | NA | CSVGSSGGLLSGANVLTF | TGCAGCGTTGGAAGCTCGGGGGGCCTACTTTCTGGGGCCAACGTCCTGACTTTC
TRBJ2-7 | NA | TRBV12-3/TRBV12-4 | NA | CASSLGQSYEQYF | TGTGCCAGCAGTTTAGGACAGTCCTACGAGCAGTACTTC
TRBJ1-2 | TRBD1 | TRBV7-9 | NA | CASTPRTGLLLGYGYTF | TGTGCCAGCACTCCGCGGACAGGGTTGCTACTAGGCTATGGCTACACCTTC
TRBJ2-1 | NA | TRBV14 | few | CASSHRQSSYNEQFF | TGTGCCAGCAGCCATCGACAGTCCTCCTACAATGAGCAGTTCTTC
TRBJ2-7 | NA | TRBV5-1 | NA | CASSLVDRVNYEQYF | TGCGCCAGCAGCTTGGTTGACAGAGTAAACTACGAGCAGTACTTC
TRBJ2-6 | NA | TRBV5-1 | few | CASSLRYPGANVLTF | TGCGCCAGCAGCCTTCGCTATCCTGGGGCCAACGTCCTGACTTTC
TRBJ2-6 | NA | TRBV6-2/TRBV6-3 | few | CASSLVRASGANVLTF | TGTGCCAGCAGCCTGGTGCGGGCCTCTGGGGCCAACGTCCTGACTTTC
TRBJ1-6 | NA | TRBV12-1 | medium-sized | CASSFLTRSPLHF | TGTGCCAGCAGCTTTCTTACTCGGTCACCCCTCCACTTT
TRBJ2-2 | NA | TRBV7-2 | NA | CASSPRRQNTGELFF | TGTGCCAGCAGTCCTCGCCGACAGAACACCGGGGAGCTGTTTTTT
TRBJ2-7 | NA | TRBV11-2 | NA | CASSLDGSLLYEQYF | TGTGCCAGCAGCTTAGATGGCAGTCTCCTCTACGAGCAGTACTTC
TRBJ1-1 | TRBD1 | TRBV2 | once | CASRRSLGQGATEAFF | TGTGCCAGCCGGCGGTCCCTGGGACAGGGGGCCACTGAAGCTTTCTTT
TRBJ1-2 | NA | TRBV7-8 | NA | CASSPGAGRLANYGYTF | TGTGCCAGCAGCCCCGGGGCAGGTCGACTAGCTAACTATGGCTACACCTTC
TRBJ2-2 | TRBD1 | TRBV6-5 | NA | CASLRQGADGELFF | TGTGCCAGTCTCAGACAGGGGGCCGACGGGGAGCTGTTTTTT
TRBJ2-7 | NA | TRBV9 | once | CASSGKQSSYEQYF | TGTGCCAGCAGCGGAAAACAGAGCTCCTACGAGCAGTACTTC